These T cell receptor beta chains were read from a single sample in a study of shared clonotypes between healthy human individuals. The protocol was immunoSEQ multiplex PCR, while the TCRdb copy is restricted to in-frame clones and leaves out a portion. The profile shows around 650,000 clones, about 95% of them singletons. The source material was naive CD8+ T cells sorted from blood. These receptors all come from a young woman in good health. The CDR3 runs from the conserved cysteine through the conserved F or W. The D gene is left open where the match is weak. Part of the rows lack a size; the others show once, few, many or a class for expanded clones.

NA	TRBJ2-1	NA	TRBV25-1	TGTGCCAGCAGTGATGAGCGGCAGAACAATGAGCAGTTCTTC	CASSDERQNNEQFF
NA	TRBJ1-2	NA	TRBV6-1	TGTGCCAGCAGTGAACGGGGGGCGTCTTATCGATATGGCTACACCTTC	CASSERGASYRYGYTF
few	TRBJ2-7	TRBD2	TRBV5-1	TGCGCCAGCAGCCCCAGGGCGGGAGGGCCCTCGGGGTACGAGCAGTACTTC	CASSPRAGGPSGYEQYF
NA	TRBJ2-4	TRBD1	TRBV4-2	TGTGCCAGCAGCCAAGATAATTTGGGGACAGTACTAGCCAAAAACATTCAGTACTTC	CASSQDNLGTVLAKNIQYF
NA	TRBJ2-7	NA	TRBV7-9	TGTGCCACCGGATCCCACGGGAGCTCCTACGAGCAGTACTTC	CATGSHGSSYEQYF
once	TRBJ1-5	NA	TRBV28	TGTGCCAGCAGCCCTAGACAGAGAAATCAGCCCCAGCATTTT	CASSPRQRNQPQHF
NA	TRBJ2-1	NA	TRBV19	TGTGCCGGTAGTATTGGCCACTTAGGCGGTGAGCAGTTCTTC	CAGSIGHLGGEQFF
NA	TRBJ1-2	NA	TRBV28	TGTGCCAGCAACGCAAAACAGGTCCTGTCAGGTGGCTACACCTTC	CASNAKQVLSGGYTF
NA	TRBJ2-7	TRBD1	TRBV6-5	TGTGCCAGCAGTTACTCCGACCCGACAGGGGACGAGCAGTACTTC	CASSYSDPTGDEQYF
NA	TRBJ2-5	NA	TRBV7-8	TGTGCCAGCAGCTCCCAAGAGACCCAGTACTTC	CASSSQETQYF
NA	TRBJ1-1	NA	TRBV27	TGTGCCAGCAGTTTATTAGGAGTAAGGGCTGAAGCTTTCTTT	CASSLLGVRAEAFF
NA	TRBJ2-7	NA	TRBV11-2	TGTGCCAGCAGCTTAGAGGCGGGCCCTTCGCGACCCTACGAGCAGTACTTC	CASSLEAGPSRPYEQYF
NA	TRBJ2-2	NA	TRBV9	TGTGCCAGCAGCCCCCGTTTTTCGGGAGCGAACACCGGGGAGCTGTTTTTT	CASSPRFSGANTGELFF
NA	TRBJ2-1	TRBD2	TRBV27	TGTGCCAGCAGCTATCTAGCGGGAGGGGGTAACAATGAGCAGTTCTTC	CASSYLAGGGNNEQFF
NA	TRBJ2-7	TRBD2	TRBV19	TGTGCCAGTAGGAACGGGACTAGCGGGAGCAACGAGCAGTACTTC	CASRNGTSGSNEQYF
NA	TRBJ1-4	NA	TRBV19	TGTGCCAGTAGTATATCTTCTGCAACTAATGAAAAACTGTTTTTT	CASSISSATNEKLFF
NA	TRBJ2-7	NA	TRBV5-6	TGTGCCAGCAGCCAGGCATGGGGTCCCACGTCAGAGCAGTACTTC	CASSQAWGPTSEQYF
NA	TRBJ2-1	NA	TRBV10-2	TGCGCCAGCAGTGAGGCCATGGAGAAGGCTCTCTCCTACAATGAGCAGTTCTTC	CASSEAMEKALSYNEQFF
NA	TRBJ2-1	TRBD1	TRBV5-6	TGTGCCAGCAGCTTGGAGTGGGACAGGGCCGGCAGATTTCTCAATGAGCAGTTCTTC	CASSLEWDRAGRFLNEQFF
once	TRBJ1-5	NA	TRBV28	TGTGCCAGCAGTTTCGTCCGGACACCCCTAAGCAATCAGCCCCAGCATTTT	CASSFVRTPLSNQPQHF
NA	TRBJ1-4	NA	TRBV14	TGTGCCAGCAGCCAAGCTGTACGGGATGAAAAACTGTTTTTT	CASSQAVRDEKLFF
once	TRBJ2-3	TRBD1	TRBV28	TGTGCCAGCAGTTTAGTAGAAGGGACAGGGGGTGATACGCAGTATTTT	CASSLVEGTGGDTQYF
NA	TRBJ2-7	NA	TRBV18	TGTGCCAGCTCACCTTCAGGTGATTACGAGCAGTACTTC	CASSPSGDYEQYF
NA	TRBJ1-3	NA	TRBV19	TGTGCCAGTAGCCCCGCTGGAAACACCATATATTTT	CASSPAGNTIYF
NA	TRBJ1-5	NA	TRBV7-8	TGTGCCAGCAGCTCTGGCCCTCCGTGGCCCCAGCATTTT	CASSSGPPWPQHF
NA	TRBJ2-7	TRBD1	TRBV5-1	TGCGCCAGCAGCTGGGGGACAGGGGCCTACGAGCAGTACTTC	CASSWGTGAYEQYF
NA	TRBJ2-3	NA	TRBV9	TGTGCCAGCAGCGTAGCTACTGTTACAGGGTTTTCAGATACGCAGTATTTT	CASSVATVTGFSDTQYF
NA	TRBJ2-7	NA	TRBV5-5	TGTGCCAGCAGCGTGGAGACAGCCGACTCCTACGAGCAGTACTTC	CASSVETADSYEQYF
NA	TRBJ2-5	NA	TRBV2	TGTGCCAGCAGTGCCGGGACATTGGAGACCCAGTACTTC	CASSAGTLETQYF
NA	TRBJ2-1	NA	TRBV28	TGTGCCAGCAGTCCTCGGGACTCCAATGAGCAGTTCTTC	CASSPRDSNEQFF
once	TRBJ2-2	NA	TRBV1	TGCACCGGCCCTGGGGGCGGGAGATTGGGCGGGGAGCTGTTTTTT	CTGPGGGRLGGELFF
NA	TRBJ1-2	TRBD1	TRBV19	TGTGCCAGTAGTTCGACCGCAGGGGGTCTTAATGGCTACACCTTC	CASSSTAGGLNGYTF
NA	TRBJ2-5	NA	TRBV5-6	TGTGCCAGCAGCTTGGCCCAAACCTACTTCCAAGAGACCCAGTACTTC	CASSLAQTYFQETQYF
NA	TRBJ2-1	TRBD2	TRBV4-2	TGTGCCAGCAGCCAAGACATGATATGGCTAGCGGGGACGTATGAGCAGTTCTTC	CASSQDMIWLAGTYEQFF
NA	TRBJ2-7	TRBD1	TRBV7-9	TGTGCCAGCAGCCAACCGGGACAGGGGTTCTACGAGCAGTACTTC	CASSQPGQGFYEQYF
NA	TRBJ2-1	TRBD1	TRBV6-1	TGTGCCAGCAGGAAGACGGGACAGGGGGGCAATGAGCAGTTCTTC	CASRKTGQGGNEQFF
NA	TRBJ1-2	TRBD1	TRBV11-2	TGTGCCAGCAGGGAAAGTACCGGGACAGCTAACTATGGCTACACCTTC	CASRESTGTANYGYTF